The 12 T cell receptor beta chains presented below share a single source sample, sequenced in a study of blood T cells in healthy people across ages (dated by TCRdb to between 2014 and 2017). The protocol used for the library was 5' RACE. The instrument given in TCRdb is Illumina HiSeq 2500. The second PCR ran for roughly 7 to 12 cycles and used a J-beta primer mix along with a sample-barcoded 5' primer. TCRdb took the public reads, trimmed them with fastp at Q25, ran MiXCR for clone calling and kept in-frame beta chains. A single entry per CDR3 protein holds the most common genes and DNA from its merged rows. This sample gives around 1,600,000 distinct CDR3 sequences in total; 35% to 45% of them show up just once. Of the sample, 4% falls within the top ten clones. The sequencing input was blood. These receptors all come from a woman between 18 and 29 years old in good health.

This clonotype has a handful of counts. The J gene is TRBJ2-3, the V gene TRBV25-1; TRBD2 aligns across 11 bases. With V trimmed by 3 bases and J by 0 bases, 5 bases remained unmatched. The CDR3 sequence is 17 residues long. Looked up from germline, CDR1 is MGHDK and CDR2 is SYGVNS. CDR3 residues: CASSEPTSGTSTDTQYF. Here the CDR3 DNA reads TGTGCCAGCAGTGAGCCGACTAGCGGGACAAGCACAGATACGCAGTATTTT.

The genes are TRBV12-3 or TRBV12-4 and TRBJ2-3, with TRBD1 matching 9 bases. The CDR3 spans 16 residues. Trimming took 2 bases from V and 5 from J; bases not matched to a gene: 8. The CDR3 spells CASSLRDRVLGDTQYF. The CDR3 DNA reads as TGTGCCAGCAGTTTAAGGGACAGGGTCTTGGGAGATACGCAGTATTTT.

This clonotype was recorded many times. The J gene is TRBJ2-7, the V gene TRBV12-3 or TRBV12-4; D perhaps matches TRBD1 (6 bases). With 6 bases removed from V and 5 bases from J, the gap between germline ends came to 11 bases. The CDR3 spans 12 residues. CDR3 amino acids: CASSPTGNEQYF. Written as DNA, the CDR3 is TGTGCCAGCAGCCCGACAGGAAACGAGCAGTACTTC.

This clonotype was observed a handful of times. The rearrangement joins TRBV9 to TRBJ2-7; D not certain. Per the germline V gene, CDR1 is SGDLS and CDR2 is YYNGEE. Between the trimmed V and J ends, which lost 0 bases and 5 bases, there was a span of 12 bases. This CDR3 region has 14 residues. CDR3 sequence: CASSVAVGSHEQYF. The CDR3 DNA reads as TGTGCCAGCAGCGTAGCGGTTGGATCCCACGAGCAGTACTTC. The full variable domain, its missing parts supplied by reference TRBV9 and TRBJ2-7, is DSGVTQTPKHLITATGQRVTLRCSPRSGDLSVYWYQQSLDQGLQFLIQYYNGEERAKGNILERFSAQQFPDLHSELNLSSLELGDSALYFCASSVAVGSHEQYFGPGTRLTVT.

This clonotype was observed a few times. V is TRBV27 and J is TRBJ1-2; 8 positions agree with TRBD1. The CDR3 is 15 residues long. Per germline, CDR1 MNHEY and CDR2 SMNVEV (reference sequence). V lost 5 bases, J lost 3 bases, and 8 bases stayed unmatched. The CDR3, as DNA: TGTGCCAGCAGTCCCAGGGGGCTTTCTTACTATGGCTACACCTTC. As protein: CASSPRGLSYYGYTF.

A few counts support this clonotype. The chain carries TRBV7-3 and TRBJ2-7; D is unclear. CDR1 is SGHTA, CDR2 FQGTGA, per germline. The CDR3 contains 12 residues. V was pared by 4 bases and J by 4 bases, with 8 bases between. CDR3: CASSSEYYEQYF. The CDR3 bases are TGTGCCAGCAGCTCGGAATATTACGAGCAGTACTTC.

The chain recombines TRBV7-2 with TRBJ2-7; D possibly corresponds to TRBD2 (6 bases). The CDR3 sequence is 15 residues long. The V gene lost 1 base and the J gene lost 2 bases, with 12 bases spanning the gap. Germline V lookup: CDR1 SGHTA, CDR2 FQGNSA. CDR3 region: CASSLGTGTAYEQYF. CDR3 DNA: TGTGCCAGCAGCTTAGGTACGGGGACTGCCTACGAGCAGTACTTC. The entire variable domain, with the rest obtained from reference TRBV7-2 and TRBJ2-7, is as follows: GAGVSQSPSNKVTEKGKDVELRCDPISGHTALYWYRQSLGQGLEFLIYFQGNSAPDKSGLPSDRFSAERTGGSVSTLTIQRTQQEDSAVYLCASSLGTGTAYEQYFGPGTRLTVT.

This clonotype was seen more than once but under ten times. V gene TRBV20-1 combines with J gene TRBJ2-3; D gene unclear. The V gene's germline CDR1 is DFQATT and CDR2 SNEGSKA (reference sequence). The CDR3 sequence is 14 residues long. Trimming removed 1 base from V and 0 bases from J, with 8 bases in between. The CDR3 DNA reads TGCAGTGCTAGAGGTCCAGCTAGCACAGATACGCAGTATTTT. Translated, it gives CSARGPASTDTQYF.

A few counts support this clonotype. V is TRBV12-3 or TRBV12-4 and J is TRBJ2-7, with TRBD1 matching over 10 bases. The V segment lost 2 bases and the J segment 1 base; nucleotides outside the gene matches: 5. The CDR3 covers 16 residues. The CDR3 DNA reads TGTGCCAGCAGTTTATCTGACAGGGGGCCTTCCTACGAGCAGTACTTC. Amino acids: CASSLSDRGPSYEQYF.

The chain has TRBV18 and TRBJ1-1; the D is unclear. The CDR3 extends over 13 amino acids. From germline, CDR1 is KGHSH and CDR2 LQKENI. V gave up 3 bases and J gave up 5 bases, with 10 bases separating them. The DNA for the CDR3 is TGTGCCAGCTCACCGGCCGCGCGGACTGAAGCTTTCTTT. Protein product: CASSPAARTEAFF.

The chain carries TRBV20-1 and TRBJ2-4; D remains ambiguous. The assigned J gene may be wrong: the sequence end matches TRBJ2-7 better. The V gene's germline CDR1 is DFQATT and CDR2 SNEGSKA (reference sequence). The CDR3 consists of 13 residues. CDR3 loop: CSATPQGRVEQYF. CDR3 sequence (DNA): TGCAGTGCCACCCCCCAAGGAAGGGTCGAGCAGTACTTC.

This CDR3 is CASSQTGQGNEKLFF. The CDR3 DNA reads as TGCGCCAGCAGCCAGACGGGACAGGGGAATGAAAAACTGTTTTTT. This rearrangement joins TRBV4-1 to TRBJ1-4; 10 bases are shared with TRBD1. The germline gives CDR1 MGHRA, CDR2 YSYEKL. The CDR3 contains 15 residues. V trimming: 3 bases; J trimming: 5 bases; junction bases outside the gene matches: 3.